This T cell receptor (beta chain) comes out of a study of CD8 T cells in Susac syndrome. Random hexamers were used to reverse transcribe about 0.5 to 1 ug of RNA. The TCR beta CDR3 was amplified by immunoSEQ multiplex PCR across 54 Vbeta, 13 Jbeta. TCRdb re-called the immunoSEQ multiplex PCR reads with MiXCR, one entry per CDR3 protein. The sample holds about 300,000 distinct CDR3 sequences, roughly 81% seen once. Overall study findings and caveats: Only a relatively small number of individuals were included in the TCR sequencing and HLA analysis.

Trimming removed 2 bases at V and 3 bases at J, with 17 bases between. Germline V gene data show CDR1 as DFQATT and CDR2 as SNEGSKA (reference sequence). The CDR3 runs to 15 residues. With regard to this clonotype: Antigen specificity is unknown.

The sequenced sample was CD8+ T cells from PBMCs. This TCR was sampled from a human donor with multiple sclerosis. The chain carries TRBV20-1 and TRBJ2-7, with a possible D match to TRBD2 (5 bases). As DNA, the CDR3 is TGCAGTGCTAGATCCTTGGACTCGAAGCTCTACGAGCAGTACTTC. Translated: CSARSLDSKLYEQYF.